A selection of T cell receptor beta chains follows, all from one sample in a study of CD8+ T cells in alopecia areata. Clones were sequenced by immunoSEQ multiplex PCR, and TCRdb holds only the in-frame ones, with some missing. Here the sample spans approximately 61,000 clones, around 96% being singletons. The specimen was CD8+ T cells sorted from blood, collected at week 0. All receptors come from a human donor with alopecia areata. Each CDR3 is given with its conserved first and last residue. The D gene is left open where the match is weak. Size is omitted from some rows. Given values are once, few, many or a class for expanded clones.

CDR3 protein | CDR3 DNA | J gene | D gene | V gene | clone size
CASSQGGWRNTIYF | TGTGCCAGCAGCCAGGGGGGCTGGCGAAACACCATATATTTT | TRBJ1-3 | TRBD1 | TRBV7-9 | .
CASSLRGGYNNEQFF | TGTGCCAGCAGCCTCCGGGGGGGTTACAACAATGAGCAGTTCTTC | TRBJ2-1 | TRBD2 | TRBV7-2 | .
CASSFLDNEQFF | TGTGCCAGCAGTTTCCTAGACAATGAGCAGTTCTTC | TRBJ2-1 | . | TRBV6-5 | .
CASSPQGGSYEQYF | TGTGCCAGCAGCCCACAGGGGGGCTCCTACGAGCAGTACTTC | TRBJ2-7 | TRBD1 | TRBV6-1 | once
CASSTRDRGQTYNEQFF | TGTGCCAGCAGCACACGGGACAGGGGGCAGACCTACAATGAGCAGTTCTTC | TRBJ2-1 | TRBD1 | TRBV7-9 | .
CSVEITGSGETQYF | TGCAGCGTTGAAATAACAGGGTCAGGGGAGACCCAGTACTTC | TRBJ2-5 | . | TRBV29-1 | .
CASRNRMDQPQHF | TGTGCCAGCAGGAATAGGATGGATCAGCCCCAGCATTTT | TRBJ1-5 | . | TRBV6-5 | .
CASSPTGLGHTEAFF | TGTGCCAGCAGCCCGACAGGCCTGGGGCACACTGAAGCTTTCTTT | TRBJ1-1 | . | TRBV7-8 | .
CASSLGEDRSQPQHF | TGTGCCAGCAGCTTAGGCGAGGACAGAAGCCAGCCCCAGCATTTT | TRBJ1-5 | . | TRBV2 | .
CASSLQLAGGLQETQYF | TGTGCCAGCAGCTTGCAACTAGCGGGGGGCCTCCAAGAGACCCAGTACTTC | TRBJ2-5 | TRBD2 | TRBV11-2 | .
CSVGGLRTDTQYF | TGCAGCGTTGGGGGCCTCCGTACAGATACGCAGTATTTT | TRBJ2-3 | . | TRBV29-1 | .
CASSPRAGTLSSYEQYF | TGTGCCAGCAGCCCCAGGGCGGGTACCCTCAGCTCCTACGAGCAGTACTTC | TRBJ2-7 | . | TRBV4-2 | .
CASTLGGYSGNTIYF | TGTGCCAGCACCCTGGGCGGATATTCCGGAAACACCATATATTTT | TRBJ1-3 | . | TRBV7-9 | once
CASSRLDEQYF | TGCGCCAGCAGCCGCCTGGACGAGCAGTACTTC | TRBJ2-7 | . | TRBV4-3 | .
CASSQDWTETQYF | TGCGCCAGCAGCCAAGATTGGACAGAGACCCAGTACTTC | TRBJ2-5 | . | TRBV4-3 | .
CSVLGGNQETQYF | TGCAGCGTGTTAGGGGGAAACCAAGAGACCCAGTACTTC | TRBJ2-5 | . | TRBV29-1 | .
CASSPSTGSSYNEQFF | TGTGCCAGCAGCCCATCGACAGGGAGCTCCTACAATGAGCAGTTCTTC | TRBJ2-1 | TRBD1 | TRBV7-8 | .
CASSFQGDYGYTF | TGTGCCAGCAGCTTTCAGGGAGACTATGGCTACACCTTC | TRBJ1-2 | . | TRBV11-2 | .
CASSQGGSGGPSSYNEQFF | TGCGCCAGCAGCCAAGGGGGTAGCGGGGGCCCTAGCTCCTACAATGAGCAGTTCTTC | TRBJ2-1 | TRBD2 | TRBV4-1 | .
CATSGGQVTEAFF | TGTGCCACCAGCGGGGGTCAGGTCACTGAAGCTTTCTTT | TRBJ1-1 | . | TRBV15 | .
CASSLKAGGSYNEQFF | TGTGCCAGCAGCTTAAAAGCGGGGGGCTCCTACAATGAGCAGTTCTTC | TRBJ2-1 | TRBD2 | TRBV7-8 | .
CASGGGYTF | TGTGCCAGCGGTGGTGGCTACACCTTC | TRBJ1-2 | . | TRBV19 | .
CASSLVGSRAGELFF | TGTGCCAGCAGCTTAGTTGGTAGCAGAGCCGGGGAGCTGTTTTTT | TRBJ2-2 | . | TRBV7-8 | .
CATSPPRGDTGELFF | TGTGCCACCAGCCCGCCGAGGGGGGACACCGGGGAGCTGTTTTTT | TRBJ2-2 | . | TRBV15 | .
CASSQGQGAYEQYF | TGCGCCAGCAGCCAAGGCCAGGGCGCATACGAGCAGTACTTC | TRBJ2-7 | . | TRBV4-1 | once
CASSSGTGATDTQYF | TGTGCCAGTAGTAGTGGGACAGGAGCCACAGATACGCAGTATTTT | TRBJ2-3 | TRBD1 | TRBV19 | .
CASSQYNYQETQYF | TGCGCCAGCAGCCAGTACAACTACCAAGAGACCCAGTACTTC | TRBJ2-5 | . | TRBV4-1 | .
CASSLAGGGYEQYF | TGTGCCAGCAGCTTAGCCGGGGGCGGCTACGAGCAGTACTTC | TRBJ2-7 | . | TRBV7-9 | .
CASSYGLAGADTQYF | TGTGCCAGCAGTTATGGACTAGCGGGGGCGGATACGCAGTATTTT | TRBJ2-3 | TRBD2 | TRBV6-6 | .
CASSQAPAGGDTYNEQFF | TGTGCCAGCAGCCAAGCCCCAGCGGGGGGCGATACCTACAATGAGCAGTTCTTC | TRBJ2-1 | TRBD2 | TRBV4-2 | .
CSVEGLTSPYEQYF | TGCAGCGTTGAAGGCCTGACAAGTCCCTACGAGCAGTACTTC | TRBJ2-7 | . | TRBV29-1 | .
CASSQDPGLPSYEQYF | TGCGCCAGCAGCCAAGATCCAGGACTACCATCCTACGAGCAGTACTTC | TRBJ2-7 | . | TRBV4-3 | .
CASSLWPGTANTEAFF | TGTGCCAGCAGCTTATGGCCCGGGACAGCGAACACTGAAGCTTTCTTT | TRBJ1-1 | TRBD1 | TRBV7-9 | .
CASSQDAGGTDTQYF | TGCGCCAGCAGCCAAGATGCAGGGGGCACAGATACGCAGTATTTT | TRBJ2-3 | . | TRBV4-1 | .
CASSETGWEQYF | TGTGCCAGCAGTGAGACAGGATGGGAGCAGTACTTC | TRBJ2-7 | . | TRBV25-1 | .
CASSQDREMNTEAFF | TGCGCCAGCAGCCAGGACAGAGAGATGAACACTGAAGCTTTCTTT | TRBJ1-1 | . | TRBV4-1 | .
CASRDPGQGDEQYF | TGTGCCAGCAGGGATCCGGGACAGGGCGACGAGCAGTACTTC | TRBJ2-7 | TRBD1 | TRBV6-5 | .
CASSLDRSSYEQYF | TGTGCCAGCAGCCTGGACAGGTCTAGCTACGAGCAGTACTTC | TRBJ2-7 | TRBD1 | TRBV13 | .
CASSQETGVPNYGYTF | TGCGCCAGCAGCCAAGAAACAGGGGTTCCTAACTATGGCTACACCTTC | TRBJ1-2 | TRBD1 | TRBV4-1 | .
CASSEWTSGGQETQYF | TGTGCCAGCAGTGAATGGACTAGCGGGGGTCAAGAGACCCAGTACTTC | TRBJ2-5 | TRBD2 | TRBV6-1 | once
CASSQEKASGGRAEQYF | TGCGCCAGCAGCCAAGAAAAGGCTAGCGGGGGGAGGGCCGAGCAGTACTTC | TRBJ2-7 | TRBD2 | TRBV4-1 | .
CASSYSGTSGETQYF | TGTGCCAGCAGTTACTCAGGGACTAGCGGTGAGACCCAGTACTTC | TRBJ2-5 | TRBD2 | TRBV6-5 | .